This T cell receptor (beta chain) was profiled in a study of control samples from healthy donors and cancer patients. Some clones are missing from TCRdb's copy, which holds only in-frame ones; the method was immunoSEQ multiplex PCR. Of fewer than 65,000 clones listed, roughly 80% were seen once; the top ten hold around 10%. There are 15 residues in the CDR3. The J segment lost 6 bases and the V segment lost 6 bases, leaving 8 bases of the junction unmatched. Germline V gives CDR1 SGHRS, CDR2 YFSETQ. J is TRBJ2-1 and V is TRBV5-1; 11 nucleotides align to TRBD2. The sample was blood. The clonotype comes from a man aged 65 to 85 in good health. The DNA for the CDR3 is TGCGCCAGCACCACCACCGGGACTAGCGGCAATGAGCAGTTCTTC. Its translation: CASTTTGTSGNEQFF.